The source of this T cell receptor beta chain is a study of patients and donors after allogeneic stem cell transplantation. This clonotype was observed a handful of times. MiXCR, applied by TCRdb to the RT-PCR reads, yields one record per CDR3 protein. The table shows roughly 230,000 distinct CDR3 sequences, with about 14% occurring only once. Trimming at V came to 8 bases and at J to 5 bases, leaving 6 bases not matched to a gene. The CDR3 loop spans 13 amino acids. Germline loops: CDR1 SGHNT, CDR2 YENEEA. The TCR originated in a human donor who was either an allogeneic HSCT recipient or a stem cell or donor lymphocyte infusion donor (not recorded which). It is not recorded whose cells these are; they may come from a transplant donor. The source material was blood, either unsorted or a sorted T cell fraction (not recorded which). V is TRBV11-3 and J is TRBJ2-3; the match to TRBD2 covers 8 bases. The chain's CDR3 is CASRGGSEDTQYF. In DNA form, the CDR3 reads TGTGCCAGCCGGGGGGGGTCGGAAGATACGCAGTATTTT.